Below, one TCR beta chain is given with its context. The data belong to a study of shared clonotypes between healthy human individuals. For the study at large: CD4 naive cells filled three plates per donor, CD4 memory three, CD8 naive two and CD8 memory one.

The protocol was immunoSEQ multiplex PCR, while the TCRdb copy is restricted to in-frame clones and leaves out a portion. The sample contains roughly 1,600,000 clones, 98% of which appear only once. The sequence was obtained from a man aged 30 to 39 in good health. The sample comprised naive CD4+ T cells sorted from blood. Described subset: CD45RA+ positively selected.

DNA of the CDR3: TGTGCCAGTAGTACCCCCGAGGAGGTGAACTATGGCTACACCTTC. Protein: CASSTPEEVNYGYTF. This chain joins TRBV19 and TRBJ1-2, with D uncertain. The CDR3 is 15 residues long. CDR1 is LNHDA and CDR2 is SQIVND in the germline V gene (reference sequence). V shed 4 bases and J shed 2 bases, with 14 bases lying between them.